The present T cell receptor (beta chain) was sequenced within a study of cytomegalovirus exposure and HLA in healthy donors. Regarding the study as a whole: Cytomegalovirus-associated status was assigned to about 150 TCR beta chains. CMV antigen specificity was confirmed in vitro for a few CMV-associated chains. Cytomegalovirus status, reportedly, was diagnosed with high specificity and sensitivity by the classifier.

With 4 bases removed from V and 10 bases from J, the gap between germline ends came to 9 bases. Germline-derived CDR1 and CDR2 are SGDLS and YYNGEE. The CDR3 extends over 11 amino acids. Details on this clone: What it binds is not known.

TCRdb keeps only in-frame clones here, not all; method: immunoSEQ multiplex PCR. The table shows over 150,000 clones, with roughly 86% occurring only once. The sequence derives from a young woman in good health and CMV-seropositive. The chain has TRBV9 and TRBJ1-5; D not resolved. The sequenced sample consisted of PBMCs. The CDR3 nucleotides are TGTGCCAGCAGCCCATCCCCCCCCCAGCATTTT. Translating gives CASSPSPPQHF.